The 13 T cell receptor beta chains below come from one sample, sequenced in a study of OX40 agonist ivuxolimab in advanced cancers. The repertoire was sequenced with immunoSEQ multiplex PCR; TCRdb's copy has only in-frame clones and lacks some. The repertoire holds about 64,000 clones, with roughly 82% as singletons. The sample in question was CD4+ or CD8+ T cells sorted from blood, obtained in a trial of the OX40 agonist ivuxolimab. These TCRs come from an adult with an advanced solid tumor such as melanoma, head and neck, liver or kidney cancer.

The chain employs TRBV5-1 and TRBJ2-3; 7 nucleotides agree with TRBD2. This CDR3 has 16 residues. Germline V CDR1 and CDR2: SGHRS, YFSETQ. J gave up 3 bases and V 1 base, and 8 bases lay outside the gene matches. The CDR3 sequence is CASSLLPRGGTDTQYF. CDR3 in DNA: TGCGCCAGCAGCTTGCTACCTAGGGGAGGGACAGATACGCAGTATTTT.

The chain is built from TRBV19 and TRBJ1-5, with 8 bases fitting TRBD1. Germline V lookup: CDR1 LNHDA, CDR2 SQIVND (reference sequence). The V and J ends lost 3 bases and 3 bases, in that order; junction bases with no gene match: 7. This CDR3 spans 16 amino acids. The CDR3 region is CASSIPGQGLNQPQHF. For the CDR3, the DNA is TGTGCCAGTAGTATCCCCGGACAGGGACTCAATCAGCCCCAGCATTTT.

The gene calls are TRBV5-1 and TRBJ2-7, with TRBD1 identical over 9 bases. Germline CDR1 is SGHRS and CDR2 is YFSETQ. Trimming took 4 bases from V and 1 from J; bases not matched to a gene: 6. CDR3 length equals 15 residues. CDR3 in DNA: TGCGCCAGCAGCGCCGGGACAGGGATATCCTACGAGCAGTACTTC. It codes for CASSAGTGISYEQYF.

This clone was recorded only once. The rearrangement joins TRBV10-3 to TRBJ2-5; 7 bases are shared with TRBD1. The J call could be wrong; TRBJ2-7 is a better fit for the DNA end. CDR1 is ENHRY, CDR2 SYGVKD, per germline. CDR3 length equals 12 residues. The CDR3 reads CAITTGAIEQYF. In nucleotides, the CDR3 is TGTGCCATCACCACAGGGGCAATCGAGCAGTACTTC.

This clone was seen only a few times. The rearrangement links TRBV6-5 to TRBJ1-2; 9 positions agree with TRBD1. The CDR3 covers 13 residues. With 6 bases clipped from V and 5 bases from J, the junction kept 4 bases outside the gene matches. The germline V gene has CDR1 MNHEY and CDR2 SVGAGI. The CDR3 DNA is TGTGCCAGCAGACGACAGGGGGAGTATGGCTACACCTTC. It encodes CASRRQGEYGYTF.

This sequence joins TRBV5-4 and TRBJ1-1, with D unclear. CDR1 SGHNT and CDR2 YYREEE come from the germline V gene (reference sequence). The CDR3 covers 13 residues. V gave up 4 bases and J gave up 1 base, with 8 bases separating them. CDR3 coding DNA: TGTGCCAGCAGCCTCACCCCGAACACTGAAGCTTTCTTT. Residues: CASSLTPNTEAFF. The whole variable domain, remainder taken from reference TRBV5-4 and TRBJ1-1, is ETGVTQSPTHLIKTRGQQVTLRCSSQSGHNTVSWYQQALGQGPQFIFQYYREEENGRGNFPPRFSGLQFPNYSSELNVNALELDDSALYLCASSLTPNTEAFFGQGTRLTVV.

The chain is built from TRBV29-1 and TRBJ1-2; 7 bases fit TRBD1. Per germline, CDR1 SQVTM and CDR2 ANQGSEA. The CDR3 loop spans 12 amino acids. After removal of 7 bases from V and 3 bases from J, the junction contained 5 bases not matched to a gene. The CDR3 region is CSASDRDYGYTF. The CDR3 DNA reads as TGCAGCGCCTCCGACAGGGACTATGGCTACACCTTC.

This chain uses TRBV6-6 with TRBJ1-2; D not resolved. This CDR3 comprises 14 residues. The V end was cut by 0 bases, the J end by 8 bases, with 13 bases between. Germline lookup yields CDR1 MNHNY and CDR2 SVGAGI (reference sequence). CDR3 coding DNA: TGTGCCAGCAGTTACTCCCGACCTAAAGGAGGCTACACCTTC. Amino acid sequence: CASSYSRPKGGYTF.

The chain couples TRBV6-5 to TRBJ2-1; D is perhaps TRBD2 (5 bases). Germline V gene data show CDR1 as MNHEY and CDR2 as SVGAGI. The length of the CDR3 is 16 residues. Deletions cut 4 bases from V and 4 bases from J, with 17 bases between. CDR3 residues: CASSSPGWRAYNEQFF. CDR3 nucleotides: TGTGCCAGCAGTTCCCCCGGGTGGCGGGCGTACAATGAGCAGTTCTTC.

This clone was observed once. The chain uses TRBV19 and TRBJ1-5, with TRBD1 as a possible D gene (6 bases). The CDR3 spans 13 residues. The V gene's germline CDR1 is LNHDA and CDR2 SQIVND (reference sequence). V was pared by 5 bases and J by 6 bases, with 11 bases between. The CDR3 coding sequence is TGTGCCAGTAGTTCAGGGGTAGGTCAGCCCCAGCATTTT. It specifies CASSSGVGQPQHF.

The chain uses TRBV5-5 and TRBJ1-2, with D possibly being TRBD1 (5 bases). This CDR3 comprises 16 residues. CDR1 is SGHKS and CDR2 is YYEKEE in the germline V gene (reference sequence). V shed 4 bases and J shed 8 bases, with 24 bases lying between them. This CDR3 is CASSPLGARPLEGYTF. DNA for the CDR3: TGTGCCAGCAGCCCCCTAGGGGCCCGTCCGCTGGAAGGCTACACCTTC.

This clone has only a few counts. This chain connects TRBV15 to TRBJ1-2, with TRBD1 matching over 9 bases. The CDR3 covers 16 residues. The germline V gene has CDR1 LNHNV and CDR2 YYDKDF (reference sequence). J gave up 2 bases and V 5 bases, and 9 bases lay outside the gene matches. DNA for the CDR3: TGTGCCACCAGCCGATCCCGGGACAGGGCAAACTATGGCTACACCTTC. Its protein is CATSRSRDRANYGYTF.

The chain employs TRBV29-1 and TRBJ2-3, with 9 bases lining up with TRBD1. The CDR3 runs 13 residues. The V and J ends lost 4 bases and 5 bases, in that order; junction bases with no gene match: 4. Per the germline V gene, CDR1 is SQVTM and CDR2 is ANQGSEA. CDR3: CSVVQGARDTQYF. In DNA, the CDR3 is TGCAGCGTTGTACAGGGGGCAAGAGATACGCAGTATTTT.